This T cell receptor beta chain stems from a study of blood T cells in healthy people across ages. Combining a sample-barcoded 5' primer with a J-beta primer mix, a second PCR ran for 7 to 11 cycles. Every sample produced at least 2.5 million CDR3-containing paired-end reads. TCRdb ran MiXCR on the 5' RACE reads and lists one entry per CDR3 protein. This repertoire shows under 1 million distinct CDR3 sequences, 40% to 50% found once; its top ten account for under 20%. Germline V gene sequence: CDR1 LGHNA, CDR2 YSLEER. The CDR3 extends over 15 amino acids. General study results and limits: Compared with aged donors, long-lived donors showed fewer expanded clones, suggesting selection.

On this clonotype: What it recognizes is unknown. Sequence at one end of the junction differs from germline and may be a read error.

The sample comprised blood. This TCR was sampled from a man aged 60 to 69 in good health. The V and J genes are TRBV4-3 and TRBJ2-7, with 11 bases fitting TRBD1. CDR3 in DNA: TGCGCCAGCAGCCAAGGGACAGGGGGCTTCTACGTGCAGTACTTC. Amino acid sequence: CASSQGTGGFYVQYF.